The 2 T cell receptor beta chains listed next were all sequenced from one sample in a study of shared clonotypes between healthy human individuals (dated by TCRdb to between 2020 and 2021). Library prep was done by the immunoSEQ multiplex PCR assay. TCRdb limited this immuneACCESS table to in-frame rearrangements with V and J called. A share of clones is missing; checked studies link under half to unresolved V genes, and the rest is unexplained. For this sample the table gives about 980,000 clones, of which around three quarters were detected only once. 1.5% of the sample belongs to the ten largest clones. Sequenced sample: memory CD4+ T cells sorted from blood. What this sample's cell subset or site label stands for: CD45RA-negative fraction. These receptor sequences come from a man aged 18 to 29 in good health.

J is TRBJ2-2 and V is TRBV10-3; TRBD1 is a possible D gene (6 bases). Germline V gene data show CDR1 as ENHRY and CDR2 as SYGVKD. This CDR3 has 15 residues. The V end was cut by 11 bases, the J end by 3 bases, with 19 bases between. The CDR3 DNA sequence: TGTGCCGCTTACCCTCGCTGGACAGACACCGGGGAGCTGTTTTTT. Translated: CAAYPRWTDTGELFF.

Remarks on this clone: Other DNA sequences within the sample encode an identical CDR3. This chain joins TRBV19 and TRBJ1-2, with D unclear. The germline gives CDR1 LNHDA, CDR2 SQIVND (reference sequence). The CDR3 contains 13 residues. The V end was cut by 3 bases, the J end by 5 bases, with 10 bases between. CDR3 coding DNA: TGTGCCAGTAGTATGGGGAGGAGGTATGGCTACACCTTC. Translation gives CASSMGRRYGYTF.